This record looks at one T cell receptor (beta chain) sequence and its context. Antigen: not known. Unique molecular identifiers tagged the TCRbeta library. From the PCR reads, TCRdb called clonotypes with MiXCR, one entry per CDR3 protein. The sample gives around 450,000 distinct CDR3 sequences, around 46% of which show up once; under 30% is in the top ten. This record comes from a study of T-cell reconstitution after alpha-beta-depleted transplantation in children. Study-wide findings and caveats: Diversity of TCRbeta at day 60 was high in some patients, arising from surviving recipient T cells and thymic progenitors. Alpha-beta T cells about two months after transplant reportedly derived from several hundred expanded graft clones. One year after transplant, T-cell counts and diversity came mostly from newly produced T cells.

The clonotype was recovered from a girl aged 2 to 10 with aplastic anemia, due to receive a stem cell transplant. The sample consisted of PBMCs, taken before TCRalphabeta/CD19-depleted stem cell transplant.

The CDR3 loop reads CASSKEIGSLGWDEQFF. CDR3 nucleotide sequence: TGTGCCAGCAGCAAAGAAATCGGGAGCTTGGGTTGGGATGAGCAGTTCTTC. This chain uses TRBV6-1 with TRBJ2-1; D is perhaps TRBD2 (6 bases). The CDR3 consists of 17 residues. Trimming removed 6 bases at V and 8 bases at J, with 26 bases between. The germline CDR1 and CDR2 sequences are MNHNS and SASEGT.